What follows are 18 T cell receptor beta chains derived from one specimen sequenced in a study of shared clonotypes between healthy human individuals (dated by TCRdb to 2019 to 2021). Library creation used the immunoSEQ multiplex PCR assay. In TCRdb, the immuneACCESS table is reduced to in-frame sequences with V and J assigned. These tables do not hold every clone; where another copy was compared, an unresolved V gene accounts for under half, and the others remain unexplained. This sample gives about 2.2 million clones in total; about 93% of them show up just once. Together, the top ten hold about 1.7% of the sample. For the CD8 naive samples, CD45RO-negative cells were positively selected for CCR7, yielding a CD45RA+CCR7+ population from which TemRA cells were excluded. Specimen: naive CD8+ T cells from PBMCs. Explained via the paper, the cell subset or site label denotes: CD45RA+CCR7+. The origin of the receptors is a man between 18 and 35 years old in good health. Some clones in this sample may be carry-over from other donors' samples.

CDR3 residues: CASSSDRLLAGGYEQYF. CDR3 bases: TGCGCCAGCAGCTCGGATCGGTTACTAGCGGGAGGCTACGAGCAGTACTTC. V and J are TRBV5-1 and TRBJ2-7; the match to TRBD2 covers 12 bases. V was clipped by 3 bases and J by 3 bases; unmatched bases: 10. The CDR3 consists of 17 residues. The germline CDR1 and CDR2 sequences are SGHRS and YFSETQ.

This clone was observed once. This sequence joins TRBV7-6 and TRBJ2-3; the D call may be TRBD1 or TRBD2 (6 bases each). The CDR3 has 14 residues. CDR1 and CDR2 (germline): SGHVS, FNYEAQ. The ends were cut back, 2 bases at V and 4 bases at J, with 10 bases in the middle. The CDR3: CASSLYREADTQYF. CDR3 nucleotides: TGTGCCAGCAGCTTATACAGGGAGGCAGATACGCAGTATTTT.

With respect to this clone: Other DNA sequences in the same sample also yield this CDR3. This chain connects TRBV6-5 to TRBJ2-3; no clear D. Deletions cut 0 bases from V and 1 base from J, with 2 bases between. The CDR3 has 13 residues. The germline CDR1 and CDR2 sequences are MNHEY and SVGAGI. CDR3 protein: CASSYSGTDTQYF. The CDR3 DNA is TGTGCCAGCAGTTACTCCGGCACAGATACGCAGTATTTT.

V usage is TRBV27 and J usage is TRBJ2-7; 8 bases align to TRBD1. CDR1 and CDR2 from the germline V gene are MNHEY and SMNVEV (reference sequence). The junction had 11 bases not matched to a gene; V was cut back by 5 bases and J by 2 bases. This CDR3 region has 16 residues. The CDR3 protein is CASSPSQGQVTYEQYF. DNA of the CDR3: TGTGCCAGCAGTCCATCACAGGGACAGGTGACCTACGAGCAGTACTTC.

This clone was observed a handful of times. The rearrangement joins TRBV5-1 to TRBJ1-4; D perhaps matches TRBD1 (6 bases). Trimming took 4 bases from V and 7 from J, leaving 17 bases between them. Germline V lookup: CDR1 SGHRS, CDR2 YFSETQ. The CDR3 is 15 residues long. The CDR3 sequence is CASSTSGQPFEKLFF. CDR3 DNA: TGCGCCAGCAGCACCTCGGGACAACCCTTTGAAAAACTGTTTTTT.

The J gene is TRBJ2-1, the V gene TRBV7-6, with 13 nucleotides matching TRBD2. The CDR3 extends over 17 amino acids. Germline assignment: CDR1 SGHVS and CDR2 FNYEAQ. The J segment lost 1 base and the V segment lost 5 bases, leaving 5 bases of the junction unmatched. The CDR3 DNA sequence: TGTGCCAGCAGCGTATGGACTAGCGGGAGTTCCTACAATGAGCAGTTCTTC. It specifies CASSVWTSGSSYNEQFF.

As regards this clone: This specimen includes other DNA sequences encoding the same CDR3. The chain joins TRBV7-9 to TRBJ1-2; D is possibly TRBD1 (6 bases). The germline CDR1 and CDR2 sequences are SEHNR and FQNEAQ (reference sequence). The CDR3 has 15 amino acids. V dropped 1 base and J dropped 2 bases, with 11 bases sitting between them. The CDR3 loop reads CASSLVGGSNYGYTF. Here the CDR3 DNA reads TGTGCCAGCAGCTTAGTAGGGGGGAGCAACTATGGCTACACCTTC.

J is TRBJ1-2 and V is TRBV10-1, with TRBD1 matching 8 bases. Germline values: CDR1 WNHNN, CDR2 SYGVQD (reference sequence). The CDR3 is 12 amino acids. Trimming removed 6 bases from V and 13 bases from J; junction bases left unmatched: 10. CDR3: CASSRTGFDVTF. The CDR3 bases are TGCGCCAGCAGCCGGACAGGGTTTGATGTCACCTTC.

The count of this clone is one. The J gene is TRBJ2-2, the V gene TRBV2; D is unresolved. Trimming pared 4 bases from V and 6 bases from J, leaving 9 bases between. The CDR3 length is 13 residues. Per germline, CDR1 SNHLY and CDR2 FYNNEI. CDR3 protein: CASSGTLAGELFF. The CDR3 nucleotides read TGTGCCAGCAGTGGGACGCTAGCCGGGGAGCTGTTTTTT. Full variable domain (outside the CDR3, taken from reference TRBV2 and TRBJ2-2): EPEVTQTPSHQVTQMGQEVILRCVPISNHLYFYWYRQILGQKVEFLVSFYNNEISEKSEIFDDQFSVERPDGSNFTLKIRSTKLEDSAMYFCASSGTLAGELFFGEGSRLTVL.

The CDR3 sequence is CASSLAPKEQYF. CDR3 DNA sequence: TGTGCCAGCAGCTTGGCTCCCAAGGAGCAGTACTTC. J is TRBJ2-7 and V is TRBV5-4; D unclear. This CDR3 contains 12 residues. Germline V gene lookup returns CDR1 SGHNT and CDR2 YYREEE (reference sequence). V was cut by 0 bases and J by 7 bases, with 8 bases left in between.

The rearrangement joins TRBV28 to TRBJ2-7; D unresolved. Deletions cut 5 bases from V and 0 bases from J, with 11 bases between. The CDR3 consists of 14 residues. Germline V gives CDR1 MDHEN, CDR2 SYDVKM. CDR3 DNA: TGTGCCAGCAGTCCACAGCCGAGCTCCTACGAGCAGTACTTC. The encoded protein is CASSPQPSSYEQYF. Looking up the rest from reference TRBV28 and TRBJ2-7 gives the full variable domain: DVKVTQSSRYLVKRTGEKVFLECVQDMDHENMFWYRQDPGLGLRLIYFSYDVKMKEKGDIPEGYSVSREKKERFSLILESASTNQTSMYLCASSPQPSSYEQYFGPGTRLTVT.

The count of this clone is one. The rearrangement joins TRBV29-1 to TRBJ2-1, with D tentatively TRBD2 (6 bases). This CDR3 is 13 amino acids long. Germline-derived CDR1 and CDR2 are SQVTM and ANQGSEA. V was cut by 4 bases and J by 4 bases, with 11 bases left in between. CDR3: CSVGQGLYNEQFF. The CDR3 DNA reads as TGCAGCGTTGGTCAGGGACTTTACAATGAGCAGTTCTTC.

This chain links TRBV18 with TRBJ1-4, with unresolved D. Germline CDR1 is KGHSH and CDR2 is LQKENI. V lost 4 bases, J lost 0 bases, and 12 bases lay in between. The CDR3 length is 16 residues. The CDR3 sequence is CASSLTVETTNEKLFF. The CDR3 nucleotides read TGTGCCAGCTCACTGACCGTCGAAACAACTAATGAAAAACTGTTTTTT.

This clone was observed a handful of times. The J gene is TRBJ2-1, the V gene TRBV19; D is perhaps TRBD2 (5 bases). This CDR3 has 15 amino acids. Trimming pared 3 bases from V and 0 bases from J, leaving 9 bases between. The germline CDR1 and CDR2 sequences are LNHDA and SQIVND (reference sequence). In nucleotides, the CDR3 is TGTGCCAGTAGTATCAGCGGTGACTCCTACAATGAGCAGTTCTTC. Its translation is CASSISGDSYNEQFF.

The chain has TRBV7-6 and TRBJ1-3; TRBD1 aligns across 8 bases. The CDR3 is made up of 15 amino acids. From germline, CDR1 is SGHVS and CDR2 FNYEAQ. V dropped 2 bases and J dropped 0; count of bases not matched to a gene: 0. In DNA, the CDR3 is TGTGCCAGCAGCTTAACAGGGGGCTCTGGAAACACCATATATTTT. Its protein is CASSLTGGSGNTIYF.

This chain joins TRBV5-1 and TRBJ2-3; 9 positions agree with TRBD2. Per the germline V gene, CDR1 is SGHRS and CDR2 is YFSETQ. There are 16 residues in the CDR3. The ends lost 3 bases at V and 3 bases at J; junction bases unmatched: 8. The CDR3 DNA follows: TGCGCCAGCAGCTCCAGATGGCGGGAGGGGACAGATACGCAGTATTTT. Translation: CASSSRWREGTDTQYF.

Comment on this clone: This same CDR3 is encoded by further DNA sequences in the sample. The chain has TRBV27 and TRBJ2-7; D call uncertain. Between the trimmed V and J ends, which lost 3 bases and 3 bases, there was a span of 9 bases. This CDR3 contains 13 residues. Per the germline V gene, CDR1 is MNHEY and CDR2 is SMNVEV (reference sequence). The CDR3 coding sequence is TGTGCCAGCAGTTTTGGCTCTGGCTACGAGCAGTACTTC. Amino acids: CASSFGSGYEQYF.

V and J are TRBV11-2 and TRBJ1-1, with 9 nucleotides matching TRBD1. The CDR3 loop spans 15 amino acids. J was trimmed by 6 bases and V by 2 bases; bases with no gene match: 7. Per the germline V gene, CDR1 is SGHAT and CDR2 is FQNNGV. The CDR3 DNA is TGTGCCAGCAGCTTATTTCGGACAGGGGCCCCTGAAGCTTTCTTT. Its translation: CASSLFRTGAPEAFF.